This is a list of T cell receptor beta chains from one sample in a study of T cell responses to AZD1222 COVID-19 vaccine. Only in-frame clones appear in the TCRdb table, and some are missing; sequencing was by immunoSEQ multiplex PCR. The top ten hold approximately 4% of the sample, which has around 110,000 clones, approximately 83% seen once. The sample was peripheral blood, taken on day 0 of MenACWY control vaccination. The receptors were sampled from an adult in good health. Each CDR3 is given with its conserved first and last residue. Each record gives: J gene, clone size, V gene, D gene, CDR3 length, CDR3 DNA, CDR3 protein. A D gene is named only where the DNA matches it firmly. Size is omitted from some rows. Given values are once, few, many or a class for expanded clones.

TRBJ1-1	-	TRBV5-4	-	12	TGTGCCAGCAGCTTCCCTAGGGGAGTAGCTTTCTTT	CASSFPRGVAFF
TRBJ1-1	-	TRBV25-1	-	16	TGTGCCAGCAGTGAATATACTGGCAGGATGAACACTGAAGCTTTCTTT	CASSEYTGRMNTEAFF
TRBJ2-5	-	TRBV5-4	TRBD2	16	TGTGCCAGCAGCTTGGATGGACTAGCGGGACCAGAGACCCAGTACTTC	CASSLDGLAGPETQYF
TRBJ1-1	-	TRBV5-4	-	14	TGTGCCAGCAGCCCTGGGACACAGGACACTGAAGCTTTCTTT	CASSPGTQDTEAFF
TRBJ1-2	-	TRBV6-1	TRBD1	16	TGTGCCAGCAGTGACCCACACCGGGACAGGGAGCATGGCTACACCTTC	CASSDPHRDREHGYTF
TRBJ2-5	-	TRBV11-2	-	17	TGTGCCAGCAGCTCCACTCCTCGGACGGTGAGACAAGAGACCCAGTACTTC	CASSSTPRTVRQETQYF
TRBJ1-5	-	TRBV11-2	-	16	TGTGCCAGCAGCTTAGGTTGGGGAGGGGTTGATCAGCCCCAGCATTTT	CASSLGWGGVDQPQHF
TRBJ2-3	-	TRBV9	TRBD1	19	TGTGCCAGCAGCGTAGATAAGGTGACAGGGTTAGATTGGACAGATACGCAGTATTTT	CASSVDKVTGLDWTDTQYF
TRBJ2-7	-	TRBV2	-	14	TGTGCCAGCAACCCCAGTTCAGGGACCTACGAGCAGTACTTC	CASNPSSGTYEQYF
TRBJ1-6	-	TRBV2	TRBD1	14	TGTGCCAGCAGGACACAGGGGGCTAATTCACCCCTCCACTTT	CASRTQGANSPLHF
TRBJ1-2	-	TRBV6-2/TRBV6-3	-	12	TGTGCCAGCAGTTGGGGCTACTATGGCTACACCTTC	CASSWGYYGYTF
TRBJ1-2	once	TRBV6-1	-	13	TGTGCCAGCAGTGAAGGCCCTTACTATGGCTACACCTTC	CASSEGPYYGYTF
TRBJ1-1	-	TRBV12-5	TRBD1	14	TGTGCTAGTGGTCTTGATCCCGACAGGGGAGGCGCTTTCTTT	CASGLDPDRGGAFF
TRBJ1-4	-	TRBV15	-	13	TGTGCCACCAGCAGACAGGGGAATGAAAAACTGTTTTTT	CATSRQGNEKLFF
TRBJ2-7	-	TRBV20-1	-	10	TGCAGTGCTAAACCGGGACTTCAGTACTTC	CSAKPGLQYF
TRBJ1-6	many	TRBV4-2	-	18	TGTGCCAGCAGCCAAGATTCAGGGGCTCTCTCCTATAATTCACCCCTCCACTTT	CASSQDSGALSYNSPLHF
TRBJ2-7	-	TRBV6-5	TRBD1	14	TGTGCCAGCAGTCCCGGGACAGGGTTCCACGAGCAGTACTTC	CASSPGTGFHEQYF
TRBJ1-2	-	TRBV5-4	-	16	TGTGCCAGCAGCCCCGGGGGCCTCCCATTTAACTATGGCTACACCTTC	CASSPGGLPFNYGYTF
TRBJ1-4	-	TRBV20-1	-	13	TGCAGTGCTAGTACGGGCAGTAATGAAAAACTGTTTTTT	CSASTGSNEKLFF
TRBJ1-4	-	TRBV28	-	17	TGTGCCAGCAGTTTAAAATTGTTTGGGGGCACTAATGAAAAACTGTTTTTT	CASSLKLFGGTNEKLFF
TRBJ1-3	-	TRBV21-1	-	17	TGTGCCAGCAGCAAAGTTAGGCGGGCGGCAGCTGGAAACACCATATATTTT	CASSKVRRAAAGNTIYF
TRBJ1-6	once	TRBV3-1/TRBV3-2	-	12	TGTGCCAGCAGCCCAGGGGATTCACCCCTCCACTTT	CASSPGDSPLHF
TRBJ1-2	once	TRBV18	-	13	TGTGCCAGCTCACCAGACAGAAGCTATGGCTACACCTTC	CASSPDRSYGYTF
TRBJ1-2	-	TRBV24-1	TRBD1	15	TGTGCCACCAGTGACCCCAGGGACAGGGGATTTGGCTACACCTTC	CATSDPRDRGFGYTF
TRBJ1-5	-	TRBV28	TRBD1	13	TGTGCCAGCACCGGGACAGGGAGTAAGCCCCAGCATTTT	CASTGTGSKPQHF
TRBJ2-1	-	TRBV5-4	-	15	TGTGCCAGCAGCGGGGGACCCCCGTCCTACAATGAGCAGTTCTTC	CASSGGPPSYNEQFF
TRBJ1-4	-	TRBV19	-	15	TGTGCCAGTAGTATAGGACGCCAGACGGATGAAAAACTGTTTTTT	CASSIGRQTDEKLFF
TRBJ2-7	-	TRBV28	TRBD2	14	TGTGCCAGCAGCGGGACTAGCGGTGACTACGAGCAGTACTTC	CASSGTSGDYEQYF
TRBJ1-3	-	TRBV28	-	16	TGTGCCAGCAGTTTTCCCAGGGAAAGCTCTGGAAACACCATATATTTT	CASSFPRESSGNTIYF
TRBJ2-6	-	TRBV18	-	18	TGTGCCAGCTCACCACGAATACAAAGGAACTCTGGGGCCAACGTCCTGACTTTC	CASSPRIQRNSGANVLTF
TRBJ2-1	-	TRBV5-1	-	14	TGCGCCAGCAGCGAGCAGGGATTCAACAATGAGCAGTTCTTC	CASSEQGFNNEQFF
TRBJ1-5	-	TRBV4-3	TRBD1	16	TGCGCCAGCAGCCAAGATCGGACAGGGGGCTTGCGGCCCCAGCATTTT	CASSQDRTGGLRPQHF
TRBJ2-5	-	TRBV6-5	-	13	TGTGCCAGCAGGGGACGGTCGGAAGAGACCCAGTACTTC	CASRGRSEETQYF
TRBJ2-1	-	TRBV5-1	TRBD2	15	TGCGCCAGCAGCTCGAGCGGGGGGAGTGGGAATGAGCAGTTCTTC	CASSSSGGSGNEQFF
TRBJ1-1	once	TRBV28	-	15	TGTGCCAGCAGTCTCCACAGGGAAGGTACCACTGAAGCTTTCTTT	CASSLHREGTTEAFF
TRBJ1-5	few	TRBV27	-	13	TGTGCCAGCAGTCTCCTCCCCGGGGAGCCCCAGCATTTT	CASSLLPGEPQHF
TRBJ2-7	-	TRBV28	TRBD1	15	TGTGCCAGCAGTTTTTACCCCAGGGGGTTGTACGAGCAGTACTTC	CASSFYPRGLYEQYF